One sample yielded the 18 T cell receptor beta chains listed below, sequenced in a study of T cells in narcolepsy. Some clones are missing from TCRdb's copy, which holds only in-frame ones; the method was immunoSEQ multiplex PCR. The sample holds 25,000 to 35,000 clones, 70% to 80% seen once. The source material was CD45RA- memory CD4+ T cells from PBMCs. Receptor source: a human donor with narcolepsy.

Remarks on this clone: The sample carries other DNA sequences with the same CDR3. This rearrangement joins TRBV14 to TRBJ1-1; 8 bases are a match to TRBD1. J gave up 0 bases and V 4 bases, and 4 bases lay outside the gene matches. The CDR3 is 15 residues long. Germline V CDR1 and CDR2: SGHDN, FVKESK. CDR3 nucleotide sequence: TGTGCCAGCAGCCTCCGGACAGGGTTGAACACTGAAGCTTTCTTT. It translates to CASSLRTGLNTEAFF.

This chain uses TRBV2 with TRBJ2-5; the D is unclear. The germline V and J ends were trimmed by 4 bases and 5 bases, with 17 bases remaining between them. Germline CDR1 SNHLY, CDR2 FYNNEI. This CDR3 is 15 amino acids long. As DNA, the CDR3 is TGTGCCAGCAGTGGCGTTCGAGATTATACGGAGACCCAGTACTTC. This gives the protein CASSGVRDYTETQYF. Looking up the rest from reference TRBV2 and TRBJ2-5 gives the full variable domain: EPEVTQTPSHQVTQMGQEVILRCVPISNHLYFYWYRQILGQKVEFLVSFYNNEISEKSEIFDDQFSVERPDGSNFTLKIRSTKLEDSAMYFCASSGVRDYTETQYFGPGTRLLVL.

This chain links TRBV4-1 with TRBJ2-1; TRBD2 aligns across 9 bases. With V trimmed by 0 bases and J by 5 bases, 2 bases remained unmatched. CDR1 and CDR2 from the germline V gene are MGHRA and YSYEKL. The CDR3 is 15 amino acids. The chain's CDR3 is CASSQEGLAHNEQFF. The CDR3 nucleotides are TGCGCCAGCAGCCAAGAGGGACTAGCCCACAATGAGCAGTTCTTC.

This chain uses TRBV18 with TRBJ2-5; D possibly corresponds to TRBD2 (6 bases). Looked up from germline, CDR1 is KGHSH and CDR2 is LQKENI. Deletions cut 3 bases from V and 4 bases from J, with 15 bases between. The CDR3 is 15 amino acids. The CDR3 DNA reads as TGTGCCAGCTCACCGCTCGCGGGAAGTGGAGAGACCCAGTACTTC. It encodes CASSPLAGSGETQYF.

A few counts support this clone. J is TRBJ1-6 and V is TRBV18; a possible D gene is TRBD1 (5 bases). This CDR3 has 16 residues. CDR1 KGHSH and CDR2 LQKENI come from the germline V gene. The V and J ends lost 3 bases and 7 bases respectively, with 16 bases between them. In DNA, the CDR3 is TGTGCCAGCTCACCCGAAACCTGGCGGGGGAATTCACCCCTCCACTTT. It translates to CASSPETWRGNSPLHF.

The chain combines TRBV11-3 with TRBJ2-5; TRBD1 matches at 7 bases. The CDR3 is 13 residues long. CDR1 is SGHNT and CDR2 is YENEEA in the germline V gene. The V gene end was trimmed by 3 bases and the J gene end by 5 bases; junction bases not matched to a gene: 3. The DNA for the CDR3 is TGTGCCAGCAGCTTGGGACAGTCGGAGACCCAGTACTTC. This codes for CASSLGQSETQYF.

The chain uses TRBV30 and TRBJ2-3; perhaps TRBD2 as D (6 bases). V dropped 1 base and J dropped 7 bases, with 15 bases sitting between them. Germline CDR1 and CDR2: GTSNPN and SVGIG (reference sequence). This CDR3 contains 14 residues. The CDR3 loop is CAWSGAGSRNTQYF. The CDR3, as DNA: TGTGCCTGGAGTGGGGCGGGATCAAGAAATACGCAGTATTTT.

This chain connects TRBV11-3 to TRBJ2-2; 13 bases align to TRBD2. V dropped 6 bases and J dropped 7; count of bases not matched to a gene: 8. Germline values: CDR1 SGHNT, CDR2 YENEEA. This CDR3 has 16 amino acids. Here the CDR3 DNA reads TGTGCCAGCAGTTACCGACTAGCGGGAGGAATCGGGGAGCTGTTTTTT. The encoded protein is CASSYRLAGGIGELFF.

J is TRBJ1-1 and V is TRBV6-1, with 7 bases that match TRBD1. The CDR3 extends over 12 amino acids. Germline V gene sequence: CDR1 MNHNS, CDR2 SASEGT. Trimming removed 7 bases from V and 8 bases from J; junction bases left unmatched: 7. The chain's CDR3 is CASTLGTVEAFF. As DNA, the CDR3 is TGTGCCAGCACCCTCGGGACAGTCGAAGCTTTCTTT.

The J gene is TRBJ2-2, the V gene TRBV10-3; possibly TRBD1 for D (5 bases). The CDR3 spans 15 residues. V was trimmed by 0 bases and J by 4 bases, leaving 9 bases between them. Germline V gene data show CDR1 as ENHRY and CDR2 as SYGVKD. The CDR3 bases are TGTGCCATCAGTGAGTCCAGGGTGAGCACCGGGGAGCTGTTTTTT. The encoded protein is CAISESRVSTGELFF.

CDR3 in DNA: TGCAGCGTAGACAGGGCTAGCACAGATACGCAGTATTTT. Amino acids: CSVDRASTDTQYF. The chain employs TRBV29-1 and TRBJ2-3; 7 bases are shared with TRBD1. Germline V gene sequence: CDR1 SQVTM, CDR2 ANQGSEA. J gave up 0 bases and V 6 bases, and 3 bases lay outside the gene matches. This CDR3 is 13 amino acids long.

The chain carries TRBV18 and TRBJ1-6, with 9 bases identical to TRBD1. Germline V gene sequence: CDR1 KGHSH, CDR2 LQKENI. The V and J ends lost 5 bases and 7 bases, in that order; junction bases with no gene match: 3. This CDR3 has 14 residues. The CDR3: CASSSGQGNSPLHF. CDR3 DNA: TGTGCCAGCTCATCGGGACAGGGCAATTCACCCCTCCACTTT.

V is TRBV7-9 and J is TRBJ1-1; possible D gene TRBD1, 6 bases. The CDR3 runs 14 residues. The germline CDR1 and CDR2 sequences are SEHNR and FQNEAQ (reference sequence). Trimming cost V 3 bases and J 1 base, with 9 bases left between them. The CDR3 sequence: CASSFQGRNTEAFF. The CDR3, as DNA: TGTGCCAGCAGCTTTCAGGGGAGGAACACTGAAGCTTTCTTT.

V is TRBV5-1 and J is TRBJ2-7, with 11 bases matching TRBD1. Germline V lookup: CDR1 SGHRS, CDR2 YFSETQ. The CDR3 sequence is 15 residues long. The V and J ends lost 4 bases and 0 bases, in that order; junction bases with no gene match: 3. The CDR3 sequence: CASSGGTGGSYEQYF. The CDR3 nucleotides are TGCGCCAGCAGCGGAGGGACAGGGGGCTCCTACGAGCAGTACTTC.

The CDR3, as DNA: TGTGCCAGCAGTTTAAGGAACACTGAAGCTTTCTTT. Protein sequence: CASSLRNTEAFF. The chain combines TRBV28 with TRBJ1-1; D uncertain. V was shortened by 2 bases and J by 1 base, with 2 bases between the two germline ends. Germline V gene lookup returns CDR1 MDHEN and CDR2 SYDVKM. CDR3 length equals 12 residues.

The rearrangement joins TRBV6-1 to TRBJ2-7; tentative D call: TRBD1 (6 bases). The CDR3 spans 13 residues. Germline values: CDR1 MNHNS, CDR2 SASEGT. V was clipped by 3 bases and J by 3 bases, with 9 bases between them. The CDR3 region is CASSDRGFYEQYF. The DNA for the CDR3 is TGTGCCAGCAGTGACAGGGGATTCTACGAGCAGTACTTC.

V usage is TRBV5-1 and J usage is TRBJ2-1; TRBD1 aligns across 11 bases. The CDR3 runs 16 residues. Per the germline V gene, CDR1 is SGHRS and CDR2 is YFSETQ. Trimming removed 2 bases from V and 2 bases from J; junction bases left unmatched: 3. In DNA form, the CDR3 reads TGCGCCAGCAGCTTAGGGACAGGGGGTACCTACAATGAGCAGTTCTTC. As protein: CASSLGTGGTYNEQFF.

The CDR3 DNA reads as TGTGCCAGTAGTGTCGTTGGGACAGCCTCCTACGAGCAGTACTTC. It is translated as CASSVVGTASYEQYF. The chain couples TRBV19 to TRBJ2-7; 7 bases are a match to TRBD1. V gave up 5 bases and J gave up 0 bases; unmatched junction bases: 7. CDR3 length: 15 residues. Germline V gene sequence: CDR1 LNHDA, CDR2 SQIVND (reference sequence).